This TCR beta chain was sequenced for a study of T cell changes during pregnancy in multiple sclerosis. V was pared by 4 bases and J by 2 bases, with 4 bases of the junction left unmatched. Germline values: CDR1 SNHLY, CDR2 FYNNEI. This CDR3 spans 14 amino acids. This table comes from immunoSEQ multiplex PCR, and its TCRdb copy is limited to in-frame clones, with some not included. The repertoire holds about 100,000 clones, with approximately 90% as singletons. The TCR sequence derives from a female donor with multiple sclerosis, enrolled in a pregnancy study. The sequences come from peripheral blood, collected after pregnancy. The J gene is TRBJ2-7, the V gene TRBV2, with TRBD2 identical over 8 bases. DNA of the CDR3: TGTGCCAGCAGTGCGGGGGGGAGTACCTACGAGCAGTACTTC. This encodes CASSAGGSTYEQYF.